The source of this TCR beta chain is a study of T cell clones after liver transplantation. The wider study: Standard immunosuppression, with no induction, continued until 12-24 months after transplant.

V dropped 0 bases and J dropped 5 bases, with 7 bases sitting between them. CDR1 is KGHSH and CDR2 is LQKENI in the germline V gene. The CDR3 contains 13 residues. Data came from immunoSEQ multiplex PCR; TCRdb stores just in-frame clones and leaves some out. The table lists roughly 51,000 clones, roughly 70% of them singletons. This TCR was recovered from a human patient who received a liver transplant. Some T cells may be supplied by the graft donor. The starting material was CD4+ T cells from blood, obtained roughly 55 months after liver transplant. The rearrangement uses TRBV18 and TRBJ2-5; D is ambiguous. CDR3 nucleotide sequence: TGTGCCAGCTCACCACCCTACCTGGAGACCCAGTACTTC. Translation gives CASSPPYLETQYF. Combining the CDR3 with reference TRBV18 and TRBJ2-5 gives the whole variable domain NAGVMQNPRHLVRRRGQEARLRCSPMKGHSHVYWYRQLPEEGLKFMVYLQKENIIDESGMPKERFSAEFPKEGPSILRIQQVVRGDSAAYFCASSPPYLETQYFGPGTRLLVL.